This passage covers 13 T cell receptor beta chains from one sample sequenced in a study of T cell clonotyping in hematopoietic cell transplantation. Measured with immunoSEQ multiplex PCR; TCRdb has only the in-frame clones, and not every one. The sample comprises over 35,000 clones, 80% to 90% of which are singletons, and about 2% rests with the top ten. Input material: peripheral blood mononuclear cells. The receptors were gathered from a woman between 35 and 50 years old in good health. Some clones in this sample may be carry-over from other donors' samples.

This chain uses TRBV14 with TRBJ2-3; no reliable D call. Trimming shortened V by 3 bases and J by 1 base, and 8 bases separated the two germline ends. CDR1 is SGHDN, CDR2 FVKESK, per germline. The CDR3 totals 14 residues. The CDR3 reads CASSHDLGTDTQYF. CDR3 nucleotide sequence: TGTGCCAGCAGCCATGACCTGGGCACAGATACGCAGTATTTT.

The rearrangement joins TRBV6-4 to TRBJ2-6; 7 bases line up with TRBD1. Germline loops: CDR1 MRHNA, CDR2 SNTAGT. The CDR3 has 17 residues. Germline trimming cut 3 bases from V and 0 bases from J; bases unmatched to any gene: 5. Here the CDR3 reads CASSEGQTLSGANVLTF. In nucleotides, the CDR3 is TGTGCCAGCAGTGAGGGACAGACTCTCTCTGGGGCCAACGTCCTGACTTTC.

The V gene is TRBV19, the J gene TRBJ2-6, with D possibly being TRBD2 (5 bases). The CDR3 is made up of 17 amino acids. Trimming pared 3 bases from V and 0 bases from J, leaving 12 bases between. From germline, CDR1 is LNHDA and CDR2 SQIVND (reference sequence). CDR3 sequence: CASSISGSPSGANVLTF. DNA of the CDR3: TGTGCCAGTAGTATTTCGGGGTCCCCCTCTGGGGCCAACGTCCTGACTTTC.

This clone was seen more than once but under ten times. The J gene is TRBJ2-7, the V gene TRBV2; D is possibly TRBD2 (7 bases). Germline lookup yields CDR1 SNHLY and CDR2 FYNNEI. The CDR3 length is 14 residues. V was pared by 2 bases and J by 8 bases, with 16 bases between. The CDR3 region is CASSERGGRAKQYF. CDR3 DNA: TGTGCCAGCAGTGAAAGGGGGGGAAGGGCGAAGCAGTACTTC. Together with reference TRBV2 and TRBJ2-7, the CDR3 gives the full variable domain: EPEVTQTPSHQVTQMGQEVILRCVPISNHLYFYWYRQILGQKVEFLVSFYNNEISEKSEIFDDQFSVERPDGSNFTLKIRSTKLEDSAMYFCASSERGGRAKQYFGPGTRLTVT.

The chain employs TRBV10-2 and TRBJ1-5; the D is unclear. Trimming cost V 7 bases and J 2 bases, with 9 bases left between them. Germline CDR1 is WSHSY and CDR2 is SAAADI. CDR3 length: 13 residues. CDR3 nucleotide sequence: TGCGCCAGCAACCAGGCTGGCAATCAGCCCCAGCATTTT. Residues: CASNQAGNQPQHF.

This chain links TRBV5-4 with TRBJ2-7; D ambiguous. The CDR3 loop spans 12 amino acids. CDR1 is SGHNT and CDR2 is YYREEE in the germline V gene (reference sequence). Trimming took off 0 bases at V and 6 bases at J, with 7 bases between the two ends. CDR3 sequence reads: CASSLEGLEQYF. The DNA for the CDR3 is TGTGCCAGCAGCTTGGAAGGCCTCGAGCAGTACTTC.

This chain links TRBV30 with TRBJ1-5, with 8 bases aligning to TRBD1. With V trimmed by 4 bases and J by 6 bases, 5 bases remained unmatched. CDR1 is GTSNPN, CDR2 SVGIG, per germline (reference sequence). This CDR3 comprises 13 residues. The CDR3 spells CAWNQGAGQPQHF. The CDR3, as DNA: TGTGCCTGGAACCAGGGGGCCGGTCAGCCCCAGCATTTT.

This sequence joins TRBV6-5 and TRBJ1-1, with unresolved D. The CDR3 covers 13 residues. Trimming cost V 6 bases and J 1 base, with 9 bases left between them. Germline CDR1 and CDR2: MNHEY and SVGAGI. CDR3 protein: CASREQTNTEAFF. CDR3 DNA sequence: TGTGCCAGCAGGGAACAAACGAACACTGAAGCTTTCTTT.

J is TRBJ2-1 and V is TRBV29-1, with 10 bases that match TRBD2. Looked up from germline, CDR1 is SQVTM and CDR2 is ANQGSEA. The CDR3 runs 14 residues. Losses at the gene ends were 4 bases for V and 8 bases for J; bases not matched to a gene: 8. The CDR3 nucleotides read TGCAGCGTTGCTCGGCTAGCGGGAGTGGATGAGCAGTTCTTC. Residues: CSVARLAGVDEQFF.

A remark on this clone: The CDR3 does not close with the conserved phenylalanine or tryptophan, likely indicating a read error. The limits of the CDR3 on the DNA are not certain, so only TCRdb's listed CDR3 is given. The CDR3 spells CASSQSGG. The V gene is TRBV9, the J gene TRBJ1-1. The CDR3 is 8 amino acids long, termini counted. The germline gives CDR1 SGDLS, CDR2 YYNGEE.

The CDR3 bases are TGTGCCAGCAGTGAATATGAGGCAGGGCTCGGGTCCGAGCAGTACTTC. This translates into CASSEYEAGLGSEQYF. The chain is built from TRBV2 and TRBJ2-7; D is possibly TRBD1 (5 bases). Germline values: CDR1 SNHLY, CDR2 FYNNEI. CDR3 length equals 16 residues. Trimming pared 2 bases from V and 6 bases from J, leaving 20 bases between. Filled out from reference TRBV2 and TRBJ2-7, the complete variable domain reads EPEVTQTPSHQVTQMGQEVILRCVPISNHLYFYWYRQILGQKVEFLVSFYNNEISEKSEIFDDQFSVERPDGSNFTLKIRSTKLEDSAMYFCASSEYEAGLGSEQYFGPGTRLTVT.

Here the CDR3 DNA reads TGTGCCAGTAGGCAGCGGGAGGGCAATGAGCAGTTCTTC. As protein: CASRQREGNEQFF. The chain employs TRBV19 and TRBJ2-1; 10 nucleotides match TRBD2. Germline CDR1 reads LNHDA; CDR2 reads SQIVND (reference sequence). This CDR3 has 13 residues. J was trimmed by 6 bases and V by 6 bases; bases with no gene match: 2.

V and J are TRBV5-1 and TRBJ2-2; TRBD1 is a possible D gene (6 bases). This CDR3 region has 15 residues. The V end lost 4 bases, the J end lost 6 bases, and 16 bases lay between the germline ends. Germline-derived CDR1 and CDR2 are SGHRS and YFSETQ. CDR3 DNA: TGCGCCAGCAGCGGCTGGGGGCGTGGGGCCGGGGAGCTGTTTTTT. Its protein product is CASSGWGRGAGELFF.